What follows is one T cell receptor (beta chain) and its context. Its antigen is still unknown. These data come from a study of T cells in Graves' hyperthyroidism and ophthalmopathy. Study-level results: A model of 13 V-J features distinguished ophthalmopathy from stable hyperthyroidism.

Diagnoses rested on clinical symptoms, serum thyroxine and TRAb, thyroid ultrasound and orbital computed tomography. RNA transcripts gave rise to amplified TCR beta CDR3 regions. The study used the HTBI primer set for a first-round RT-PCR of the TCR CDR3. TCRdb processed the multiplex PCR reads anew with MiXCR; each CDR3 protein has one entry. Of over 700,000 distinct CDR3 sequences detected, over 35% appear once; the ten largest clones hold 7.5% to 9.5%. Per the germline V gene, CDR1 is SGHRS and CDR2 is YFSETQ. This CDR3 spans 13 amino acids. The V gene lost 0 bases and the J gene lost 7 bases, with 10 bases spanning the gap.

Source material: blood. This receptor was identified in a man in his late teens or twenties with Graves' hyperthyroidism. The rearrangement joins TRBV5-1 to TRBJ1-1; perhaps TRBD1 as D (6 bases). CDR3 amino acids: CASSLAGQIEAFF. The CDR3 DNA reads TGCGCCAGCAGCTTGGCAGGACAGATTGAAGCTTTCTTT.